Below are 26 T cell receptor beta chains sequenced from a single sample in a study of chemoradiotherapy in HPV16-positive cancers. Sequenced by immunoSEQ multiplex PCR; TCRdb stores in-frame clones only, minus some. The repertoire holds over 800 clones, with approximately 81% as singletons. Sequencing was performed on tumor tissue, taken from a patient who underwent chemoradiotherapy. All receptors derive from a human donor with HPV-associated anogenital cancer.

The chain joins TRBV5-6 to TRBJ1-2, with a weak D call TRBD1 (5 bases). V lost 0 bases and J 4 bases, leaving 10 bases between the germline ends. The CDR3 contains 14 residues. Germline V gene sequence: CDR1 SGHDT, CDR2 YYEEEE. CDR3 DNA sequence: TGTGCCAGCAGCTTGGGAGGGGTCCTCTATGGCTACACCTTC. The encoded protein is CASSLGGVLYGYTF.

The chain links TRBV7-2 to TRBJ2-1, with TRBD1 matching 7 bases. Trimming at V came to 5 bases and at J to 10 bases, leaving 11 bases not matched to a gene. The germline gives CDR1 SGHTA, CDR2 FQGNSA. The CDR3 consists of 14 residues. DNA of the CDR3: TGTGCCAGCAGCCCCCGGACAGGACCGACCGAGCAGTTCTTC. It encodes CASSPRTGPTEQFF.

The chain couples TRBV30 to TRBJ1-3; D is possibly TRBD1 (5 bases). The CDR3 sequence is 15 residues long. CDR1 and CDR2 (germline): GTSNPN, SVGIG (reference sequence). Trimming shortened V by 7 bases and J by 0 bases, and 16 bases separated the two germline ends. The CDR3 nucleotides read TGTGCCTACCTATACCCGGGGCCCTCTGGAAACACCATATATTTT. Its protein is CAYLYPGPSGNTIYF.

This chain links TRBV6-5 with TRBJ1-3; no definite D call. The germline gives CDR1 MNHEY, CDR2 SVGAGI. CDR3 length: 13 residues. V was shortened by 5 bases and J by 4 bases, with 9 bases between the two germline ends. The CDR3 DNA reads as TGTGCCAGCAGTCAGGACTGGGGAAACACCATATATTTT. Amino acids: CASSQDWGNTIYF.

The chain couples TRBV6-1 to TRBJ1-1; D call uncertain. In germline, CDR1 is MNHNS, CDR2 SASEGT. Trimming shortened V by 3 bases and J by 8 bases, and 7 bases separated the two germline ends. The CDR3 runs to 11 residues. Written as DNA, the CDR3 is TGTGCCAGCAGTGAGATTCGGGAAGCTTTCTTT. This codes for CASSEIREAFF.

This clone was seen a handful of times. The chain carries TRBV5-6 and TRBJ1-2; D uncertain. Trimming left V 5 bases short and J 6 bases short, with 14 bases between. Per germline, CDR1 SGHDT and CDR2 YYEEEE. This CDR3 has 13 amino acids. CDR3 nucleotide sequence: TGTGCCAGCAGAGGCTCCGCCCTTGATGGCTACACCTTC. Residues: CASRGSALDGYTF.

CDR3 sequence reads: CASSSTGETGELFF. CDR3 sequence (DNA): TGTGCCAGCAGCTCAACAGGGGAGACCGGGGAGCTGTTTTTT. The gene calls are TRBV6-4 and TRBJ2-2; 7 bases align to TRBD1. The junction had 6 bases not matched to a gene; V was cut back by 6 bases and J by 5 bases. Per germline, CDR1 MRHNA and CDR2 SNTAGT. The CDR3 extends over 14 amino acids.

By sample fraction, this clone is hyperexpanded. CDR3 nucleotides: TGTGCCAGTAGTATAGAAGGGACAGCCCCCCTCGTCGGCGAGCAGTACTTC. As protein: CASSIEGTAPLVGEQYF. The chain links TRBV19 to TRBJ2-7, with 7 bases matching TRBD1. The junction had 14 bases not matched to a gene; V was cut back by 0 bases and J by 6 bases. Germline lookup yields CDR1 LNHDA and CDR2 SQIVND (reference sequence). This CDR3 contains 17 residues. The entire variable domain, with the rest obtained from reference TRBV19 and TRBJ2-7, is as follows: DGGITQSPKYLFRKEGQNVTLSCEQNLNHDAMYWYRQDPGQGLRLIYYSQIVNDFQKGDIAEGYSVSREKKESFPLTVTSAQKNPTAFYLCASSIEGTAPLVGEQYFGPGTRLTVT.

V usage is TRBV7-2 and J usage is TRBJ2-1; D is uncertain. The CDR3 totals 12 residues. V lost 7 bases to trimming and J lost 0 bases, with 4 bases between them. In germline, CDR1 is SGHTA, CDR2 FQGNSA. CDR3 bases: TGTGCCAGCACAGACTCCTACAATGAGCAGTTCTTC. Translated, it gives CASTDSYNEQFF.

V usage is TRBV15 and J usage is TRBJ1-6, with D possibly matching TRBD1 (5 bases). The ends were cut back, 0 bases at V and 9 bases at J, with 12 bases in the middle. Germline CDR1 is LNHNV and CDR2 is YYDKDF (reference sequence). The CDR3 sequence is 15 residues long. CDR3 nucleotides: TGTGCCACCAGCAGAGAGAGCGGGGCCGGTTCACCCCTCCACTTT. Amino acids: CATSRESGAGSPLHF.

The CDR3 loop is CASSIGTGLDTQYF. The CDR3, as DNA: TGTGCCAGTAGTATTGGGACAGGGTTGGATACGCAGTATTTT. The chain couples TRBV19 to TRBJ2-3, with TRBD1 matching 9 bases. Per germline, CDR1 LNHDA and CDR2 SQIVND (reference sequence). This CDR3 has 14 residues. The junction had 4 bases not matched to a gene; V was cut back by 3 bases and J by 6 bases.

This clone was counted a few times. The rearrangement joins TRBV6-5 to TRBJ2-3; 7 bases agree with TRBD1. The CDR3 runs to 13 residues. J lost 1 base, V lost 8 bases, and 3 bases had no gene match. Germline assignment: CDR1 MNHEY and CDR2 SVGAGI. The CDR3 here is CASGTGGTDTQYF. The CDR3 region has the DNA TGTGCCAGCGGCACAGGGGGCACAGATACGCAGTATTTT.

This clone has a single count. The V gene is TRBV5-4, the J gene TRBJ2-1; the match to TRBD2 covers 8 bases. The V and J ends lost 4 bases and 6 bases, in that order; junction bases with no gene match: 9. CDR3 length: 15 residues. In germline, CDR1 is SGHNT, CDR2 YYREEE (reference sequence). For the CDR3, the DNA is TGTGCCAGCAGCGGTACCGGGACTAGGGGCAATGAGCAGTTCTTC. Its translation: CASSGTGTRGNEQFF.

V is TRBV9 and J is TRBJ2-3; D call uncertain. The CDR3 is made up of 15 amino acids. CDR1 is SGDLS, CDR2 YYNGEE, per germline. V lost 4 bases and J 2 bases, leaving 14 bases between the germline ends. CDR3 protein: CASSHRTLNTDTQYF. As DNA, the CDR3 is TGTGCCAGCAGCCATCGAACTTTGAACACAGATACGCAGTATTTT. The complete variable domain, with remaining parts taken from reference TRBV9 and TRBJ2-3, reads DSGVTQTPKHLITATGQRVTLRCSPRSGDLSVYWYQQSLDQGLQFLIQYYNGEERAKGNILERFSAQQFPDLHSELNLSSLELGDSALYFCASSHRTLNTDTQYFGPGTRLTVL.

The J gene is TRBJ2-5, the V gene TRBV15, with D tentatively TRBD2 (6 bases). The CDR3 sequence is 15 residues long. Germline V gene sequence: CDR1 LNHNV, CDR2 YYDKDF (reference sequence). Between the trimmed V and J ends, which lost 1 base and 1 base, there was a span of 10 bases. The chain's CDR3 is CATSRVRAGQETQYF. CDR3 nucleotide sequence: TGTGCCACCAGCAGAGTAAGAGCGGGCCAAGAGACCCAGTACTTC.

This sequence joins TRBV10-3 and TRBJ2-1; TRBD2 aligns across 10 bases. CDR3 size: 16 residues. V shed 4 bases, J shed 6 bases, and the junction held 9 bases outside the gene matches. The V gene's germline CDR1 is ENHRY and CDR2 SYGVKD. The CDR3 region is CAISVASGSGGNEQFF. The DNA for the CDR3 is TGTGCCATCAGTGTGGCTAGCGGGAGTGGGGGCAATGAGCAGTTCTTC.

The J gene is TRBJ2-5, the V gene TRBV10-1, with a tentative D call TRBD2 (6 bases). The germline V and J ends were trimmed by 3 bases and 3 bases, with 8 bases remaining between them. CDR1 WNHNN and CDR2 SYGVQD come from the germline V gene (reference sequence). This CDR3 is 13 amino acids long. CDR3 sequence: CASSDPGEETQYF. DNA of the CDR3: TGCGCCAGCAGTGACCCGGGGGAAGAGACCCAGTACTTC.

J is TRBJ2-7 and V is TRBV7-2, with TRBD2 matching over 10 bases. The CDR3 is 15 residues long. J lost 7 bases, V lost 3 bases, and 9 bases had no gene match. The germline CDR1 and CDR2 sequences are SGHTA and FQGNSA. In DNA, the CDR3 is TGTGCCAGCAGCTTTGCTAGCGGGGGACCCTCGGAGCAGTACTTC. As protein: CASSFASGGPSEQYF.

Turning to this clone: Sequence at one end of the junction differs from germline and may be a read error. J is TRBJ2-1 and V is TRBV5-5; tentatively, D is TRBD1 (5 bases). From germline, CDR1 is SGHKS and CDR2 YYEKEE (reference sequence). CDR3 length: 15 amino acids. CDR3 sequence: CASSFNRHSDNEQFF. CDR3 in DNA: TGTGCCAGCAGCTTTAACAGGCACTCCGACAATGAGCAGTTCTTC.

A remark on this clone: The germline gene is not matched at one end of the junction; a read error may be the cause. The gene calls are TRBV7-7 and TRBJ1-1; D ambiguous. Germline assignment: CDR1 SSHAT and CDR2 FNYEAQ (reference sequence). There are 13 residues in the CDR3. The CDR3 loop is CASSHTRATEAFF. CDR3 DNA sequence: TGTGCTAGCAGCCACACCCGGGCGACTGAAGCTTTCTTT. The whole variable domain, remainder taken from reference TRBV7-7 and TRBJ1-1, is GAGVSQSPRYKVTKRGQDVTLRCDPISSHATLYWYQQALGQGPEFLTYFNYEAQPDKSGLPSDRFSAERPEGSISTLTIQRTEQRDSAMYRCASSHTRATEAFFGQGTRLTVV.

This chain uses TRBV14 with TRBJ1-1; possible D gene TRBD1, 5 bases. Germline V CDR1 and CDR2: SGHDN, FVKESK. V was shortened by 1 base and J by 5 bases, with 11 bases between the two germline ends. The CDR3 has 14 amino acids. CDR3 region: CASSQVAEGTEAFF. As DNA, the CDR3 is TGTGCCAGCAGCCAAGTTGCGGAGGGGACTGAAGCTTTCTTT.

CDR3 nucleotides: TGCGCCAGCAGCTTGCAGGGTGGCACCGGGGAGCTGTTTTTT. It translates to CASSLQGGTGELFF. This chain links TRBV5-1 with TRBJ2-2; possible D gene TRBD1, 5 bases. From germline, CDR1 is SGHRS and CDR2 YFSETQ. This CDR3 is 14 amino acids long. Trimming pared 1 base from V and 4 bases from J, leaving 8 bases between.

The chain links TRBV5-1 to TRBJ1-1, with TRBD1 as a possible D gene (5 bases). CDR3 length equals 15 residues. Trimming stripped 4 bases from V and 1 base from J, with 14 bases between. Per germline, CDR1 SGHRS and CDR2 YFSETQ. CDR3 in amino acids: CASSALGRKNTEAFF. In DNA, the CDR3 is TGCGCCAGCAGCGCGCTGGGACGGAAGAACACTGAAGCTTTCTTT.

The rearrangement links TRBV5-4 to TRBJ1-1; the D is unclear. The CDR3 extends over 16 amino acids. Germline V gene sequence: CDR1 SGHNT, CDR2 YYREEE (reference sequence). Between the trimmed V and J ends, which lost 0 bases and 4 bases, there was a span of 16 bases. The CDR3 DNA sequence: TGTGCCAGCAGCTTGGAGCCTTGGTGGTTGGTCACTGAAGCTTTCTTT. Protein sequence: CASSLEPWWLVTEAFF.

The V gene is TRBV27, the J gene TRBJ1-1; D perhaps matches TRBD1 (5 bases). Germline CDR1 and CDR2: MNHEY and SMNVEV (reference sequence). This CDR3 comprises 15 residues. Trimming removed 2 bases at V and 5 bases at J, with 15 bases between. CDR3 residues: CASSLRQGRVTEAFF. The CDR3 DNA is TGTGCCAGCAGTTTAAGGCAGGGCCGAGTAACTGAAGCTTTCTTT.

The CDR3 region has the DNA TGTGCCAGCAGCCCATACGACAGGGACGAGCAGTACTTC. It translates to CASSPYDRDEQYF. V is TRBV5-6 and J is TRBJ2-7; the match to TRBD1 covers 7 bases. The CDR3 is 13 amino acids. The germline CDR1 and CDR2 sequences are SGHDT and YYEEEE. Trimming removed 4 bases from V and 5 bases from J; junction bases left unmatched: 6.